This section outlines one TCR beta chain sequence together with its context. Trimming shortened V by 5 bases and J by 7 bases, and 15 bases separated the two germline ends. This CDR3 has 15 residues. CDR1 and CDR2 (germline): MDHEN, SYDVKM. The sample comes from a study of blood T cell repertoires in COVID-19. The protocol was immunoSEQ multiplex PCR, while the TCRdb copy is restricted to in-frame clones and leaves out a portion. The sample carries 110,000 to 150,000 clones, 78% recorded once. The chain joins TRBV28 to TRBJ1-6; D is unclear. What was sequenced was PBMCs or T cells enriched from blood (not recorded which). This clonotype originated in a woman aged 45-65 years who had recovered from COVID-19. The CDR3 DNA is TGTGCCAGCAGTCCGTTCCATGGGGAGAATTCACCCCTCCACTTT. Its protein product is CASSPFHGENSPLHF.